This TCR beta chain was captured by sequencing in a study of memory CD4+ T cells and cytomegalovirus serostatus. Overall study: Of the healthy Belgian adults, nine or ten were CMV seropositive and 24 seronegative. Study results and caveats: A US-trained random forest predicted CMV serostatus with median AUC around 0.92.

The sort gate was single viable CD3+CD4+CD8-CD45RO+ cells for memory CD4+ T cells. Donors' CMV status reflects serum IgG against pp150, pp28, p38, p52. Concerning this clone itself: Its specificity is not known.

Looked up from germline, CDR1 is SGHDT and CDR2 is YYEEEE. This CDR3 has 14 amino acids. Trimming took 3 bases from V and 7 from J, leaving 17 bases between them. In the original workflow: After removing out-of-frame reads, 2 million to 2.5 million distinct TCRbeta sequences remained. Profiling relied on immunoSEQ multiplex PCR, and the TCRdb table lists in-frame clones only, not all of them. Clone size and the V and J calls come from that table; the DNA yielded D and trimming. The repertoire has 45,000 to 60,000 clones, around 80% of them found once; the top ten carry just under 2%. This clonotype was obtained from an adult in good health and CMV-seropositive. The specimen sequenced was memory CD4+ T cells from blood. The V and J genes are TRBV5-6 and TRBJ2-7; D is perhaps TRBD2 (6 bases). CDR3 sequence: CASSSRDPGGEQYF. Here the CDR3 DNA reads TGTGCCAGCAGCTCCCGGGACCCCGGGGGAGAGCAGTACTTC.